This T cell receptor beta chain emerged from a study of T cells in Graves' hyperthyroidism and ophthalmopathy. Stable hyperthyroidism: no ophthalmopathy progression over 18 months of follow-up. Points from the study as a whole: Ophthalmopathy was told apart from stable hyperthyroidism by a 13 V-J model.

On this clonotype itself: Its cognate antigen is unknown.

RNA transcripts were the template for amplifying TCR beta CDR3 regions. HTBI primers were employed in a first-round RT-PCR of the TCR CDR3. TCRdb reanalysed the multiplex PCR reads using MiXCR and keeps one entry per CDR3 protein. Of about 700,000 distinct CDR3 sequences listed, 12% to 15% are singletons. CDR3 length: 15 amino acids. The V end was cut by 3 bases, the J end by 3 bases, with 14 bases between. Germline lookup yields CDR1 MNHNS and CDR2 SASEGT. The chain links TRBV6-1 to TRBJ1-2; unclear D gene. The receptor was isolated from a woman aged 18 to 35 with Graves' hyperthyroidism. Sequenced material: blood. Here the CDR3 DNA reads TGTGCCAGCAGTGATAACGGCAGGTGCCACTATGGCTACACCTTC. This encodes CASSDNGRCHYGYTF.